Listed below are T cell receptor beta chains from one sample, sequenced in a study of cytomegalovirus exposure and HLA in healthy donors. Assay used: immunoSEQ multiplex PCR; TCRdb lists only in-frame clones, some missing. This sample has approximately 130,000 clones, with about four fifths found just once. The sample taken for sequencing was PBMCs. The receptors derive from a male donor in good health and CMV-seronegative. CDR3s include the opening cysteine and the closing phenylalanine or tryptophan. Fields, in order: J gene, V gene, clone size, D gene, CDR3 DNA, CDR3 protein. A D gene is named only where the DNA matches it firmly. A row's size may be missing; if present it is once, few, many or a size class.

>TRBJ2-5|TRBV5-1|NA|TRBD2
TGCGCCAGCAGCTTGGTTGGCGGGGGGGCAGGGGAGACCCAGTACTTC
CASSLVGGGAGETQYF
>TRBJ1-5|TRBV27|NA|NA
TGTGCCAGCAGTTTATGGTCAGGGCTGGGCAATCAGCCCCAGCATTTT
CASSLWSGLGNQPQHF
>TRBJ1-6|TRBV6-5|once|NA
TGTGCCAGCAGTACGACGACAAGATATAATTCACCCCTCCACTTT
CASSTTTRYNSPLHF
>TRBJ2-1|TRBV12-5|NA|TRBD2
TGTGCTAGTGGTTCCCCTAGCGGGGGGGCATCCTACAATGAGCAGTTCTTC
CASGSPSGGASYNEQFF
>TRBJ2-3|TRBV19|NA|TRBD2
TGTGCCAGTAGACTAGCGGGGGGGCTGAATACGCAGTATTTT
CASRLAGGLNTQYF
>TRBJ2-7|TRBV6-1|NA|TRBD1
TGTGCCAGCGGACAGGGTCTCTACGAGCAGTACTTC
CASGQGLYEQYF
>TRBJ2-7|TRBV5-6|NA|TRBD1
TGTGCCAGCAGCCATAAACAGGGGAACGGTTTAGTGTGTTTC
CASSHKQGNGLVCF
>TRBJ2-4|TRBV11-3|NA|NA
TGTGCCAGCAGCTCCCCCCCAGGACTAAGGGAAAACATTCAGTACTTC
CASSSPPGLRENIQYF
>TRBJ2-7|TRBV6-1|once|TRBD1
TGTGCCAGCAGCTCCGGGACAGGGATTTACGAGCAGTACTTC
CASSSGTGIYEQYF
>TRBJ2-7|TRBV11-2|NA|TRBD2
TGTGCCAGCAGCTATGGCGGGGGCGAGCAGTACTTC
CASSYGGGEQYF
>TRBJ2-4|TRBV7-2|NA|NA
TGTGCCAGCAGCTTAGCGCTAAGCCAGGGAAACCTTGTTTACTTC
CASSLALSQGNLVYF
>TRBJ1-1|TRBV6-5|few|TRBD1
TGTGCCAGCAGTCACCGACAGGGTCCTCCTGAAGCTTTCTTT
CASSHRQGPPEAFF
>TRBJ2-3|TRBV7-9|NA|TRBD2
TGTGCCAGCAGTTCTAGTAGCGGGGGGGTAACAGATACGCAGTATTTT
CASSSSSGGVTDTQYF
>TRBJ2-2|TRBV5-4|NA|TRBD1
TGTGCCAGCAGCGGGGGACAGGCCCCGAACCCCGGGGAGCTGTTTTTT
CASSGGQAPNPGELFF
>TRBJ2-2|TRBV14|NA|TRBD2
TGTGCCAGCAGCCCCTCTCGTGGACTAGCGGGGGGACCCCGGGGCACCGGGGAGCTGTTTTTT
CASSPSRGLAGGPRGTGELFF
>TRBJ2-2|TRBV15|once|TRBD1
TGTGCCACCAGCAGAGAAGGGACAGGGGGCACCGGGGAGCTGTTTTTT
CATSREGTGGTGELFF
>TRBJ1-2|TRBV5-1|NA|NA
TGCGCCAGCAGCGACGGAGCGGGGGGCTACACCTTC
CASSDGAGGYTF
>TRBJ2-2|TRBV19|NA|TRBD1
TGTGCCACTTCTGACAGGGCGGGCCCCGGGGAGCTGTTTTTT
CATSDRAGPGELFF
>TRBJ1-3|TRBV5-1|NA|NA
TGCGCCAGCATGCCGGGTGACTCTGGAAACACCATATATTTT
CASMPGDSGNTIYF
>TRBJ2-7|TRBV7-6|few|NA
TGTGCCAGCAGCTTAGACGGCGGCCCTGGGGAGCAGTACTTC
CASSLDGGPGEQYF
>TRBJ2-5|TRBV7-9|NA|NA
TGTGCCAGCAGCTTAGGGTCTAAGACCCAGTACTTC
CASSLGSKTQYF
>TRBJ2-7|TRBV27|once|TRBD1
TGTGCCAGCAGTCCCTCACCTGGGACAGCCTTATACGAGCAGTACTTC
CASSPSPGTALYEQYF
>TRBJ2-3|TRBV29-1|NA|NA
TGCAGCGTTGAACTCCGGAGCGGGCAGGGTTTT
CSVELRSGQGF
>TRBJ1-4|TRBV27|once|TRBD1
TGTGCCAGCAGTTCAAACAGGGGCAATGAAAAACTGTTTTTT
CASSSNRGNEKLFF
>TRBJ2-1|TRBV7-9|NA|TRBD2
TGTGCCAGCGCGCGGGGGGGCACCTACAATGAGCAGTTCTTC
CASARGGTYNEQFF
>TRBJ1-6|TRBV9|NA|TRBD1
TGTGCCAGCAGCGGAGGACAGGGTAATTCACCCCTCCACTTT
CASSGGQGNSPLHF
>TRBJ2-1|TRBV5-6|NA|TRBD2
TGTGCCAGCAGCAAACAGACTAGCGGGGCTCTCAATGAGCAGTTCTTC
CASSKQTSGALNEQFF
>TRBJ2-1|TRBV12-5|NA|TRBD1
TGTGCTAGTAAGCCGGGACAGGCCTCCTACAATGAGCAGTTCTTC
CASKPGQASYNEQFF
>TRBJ1-4|TRBV30|NA|TRBD1
TGTGCCTGGAGTCCCCTGGACAGGTCGAGTGAAAAACTGTTTTTT
CAWSPLDRSSEKLFF
>TRBJ1-2|TRBV5-1|NA|TRBD1
TGCGCCAGCAGCTTCGGACAGGGAGCAGTCCCCAACTATGGCTACACCTTC
CASSFGQGAVPNYGYTF
>TRBJ2-1|TRBV7-6|NA|TRBD2
TGTGCCAGCAGCCAAGGGACTACCTCCTACAATGAGCAGTTCTTC
CASSQGTTSYNEQFF
>TRBJ2-7|TRBV4-3|few|NA
TGCGCCAGCAGCCAGAGGACAGACGTCCTCCTCTCCTACGAGCAGTACTTC
CASSQRTDVLLSYEQYF
>TRBJ2-4|TRBV5-1|few|NA
TGCGCCAGCAGCCTCAACAGGGACGAAAACATTCAGTACTTC
CASSLNRDENIQYF
>TRBJ2-7|TRBV10-2|NA|TRBD2
TGCGCCAGCAGGGTAGCGGGCACTACCTACGAGCAGTACTTC
CASRVAGTTYEQYF
>TRBJ2-5|TRBV7-2|NA|TRBD2
TGTGCCAGCAGCTTAGCTGAGCGGGGGGCTTCTTTGGGTGAGACCCAGTACTTC
CASSLAERGASLGETQYF
>TRBJ2-3|TRBV9|NA|NA
TGTGCCAGCAGCGTAGGTATCCGGATTCAAGGCAGCGCAGATACGCAGTATTTT
CASSVGIRIQGSADTQYF
>TRBJ2-3|TRBV7-2|NA|TRBD2
TGTGCCAGCAGCTTAGGGCCACTAGCGGGGTCCACAGATACGCAGTATTTT
CASSLGPLAGSTDTQYF
>TRBJ2-3|TRBV6-5|many|TRBD2
TGTGCCAGCAGTCCTTCTAGCGGGGGGGCAGATACGCAGTATTTT
CASSPSSGGADTQYF
>TRBJ1-5|TRBV30|NA|TRBD1
TGTGCCTGGAGTGGGTCAGGGGGAAACAATCAGCCCCAGCATTTT
CAWSGSGGNNQPQHF
>TRBJ1-4|TRBV7-9|few|TRBD1
TGTGCCAGCAAAGGGACAGTCGACGAAAAACTGTTTTTT
CASKGTVDEKLFF
>TRBJ1-1|TRBV5-4|few|TRBD1
TGCGCCAGCAGCCAAGAATCCGGGACAGTCGCTGAAGCTTTCTTT
CASSQESGTVAEAFF
>TRBJ2-7|TRBV4-3|NA|NA
TGCGCCAGCAGCCAAGAGTATAACAGGGCCTACGAGCAGTACTTC
CASSQEYNRAYEQYF
>TRBJ1-6|TRBV11-3|once|NA
TGTGCCAGCAGCTTAGTTTCTGGCGGCAATTCACCCCTCCACTTT
CASSLVSGGNSPLHF